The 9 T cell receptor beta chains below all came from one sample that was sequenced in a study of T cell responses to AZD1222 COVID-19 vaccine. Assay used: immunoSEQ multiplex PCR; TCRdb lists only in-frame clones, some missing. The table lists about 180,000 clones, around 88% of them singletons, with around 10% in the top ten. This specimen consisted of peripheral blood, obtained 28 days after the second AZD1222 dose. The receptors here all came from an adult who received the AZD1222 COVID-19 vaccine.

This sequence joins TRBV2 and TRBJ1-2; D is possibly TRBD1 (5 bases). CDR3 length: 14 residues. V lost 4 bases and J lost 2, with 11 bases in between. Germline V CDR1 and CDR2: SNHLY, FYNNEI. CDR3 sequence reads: CASSAIQGNYGYTF. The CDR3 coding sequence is TGTGCCAGCAGTGCGATCCAGGGCAACTATGGCTACACCTTC.

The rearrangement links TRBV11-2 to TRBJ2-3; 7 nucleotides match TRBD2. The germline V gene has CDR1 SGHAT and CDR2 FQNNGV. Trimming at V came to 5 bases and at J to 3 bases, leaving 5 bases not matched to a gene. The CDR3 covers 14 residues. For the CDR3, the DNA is TGTGCCAGCAGCCGCCGGGGGGAGACAGATACGCAGTATTTT. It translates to CASSRRGETDTQYF.

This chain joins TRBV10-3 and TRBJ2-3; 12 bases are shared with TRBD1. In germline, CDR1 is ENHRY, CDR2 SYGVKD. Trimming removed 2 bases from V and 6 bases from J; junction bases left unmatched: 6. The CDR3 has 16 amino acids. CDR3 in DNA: TGTGCCATCAGTGAGGGGGGACAGGGGGCTATCGATACGCAGTATTTT. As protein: CAISEGGQGAIDTQYF.

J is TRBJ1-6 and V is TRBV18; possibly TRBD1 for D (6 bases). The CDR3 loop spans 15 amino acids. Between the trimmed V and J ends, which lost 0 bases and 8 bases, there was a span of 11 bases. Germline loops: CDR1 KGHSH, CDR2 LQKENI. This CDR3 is CASSPPAGEDSPLHF. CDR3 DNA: TGTGCCAGCTCACCACCGGCAGGGGAGGATTCACCCCTCCACTTT.

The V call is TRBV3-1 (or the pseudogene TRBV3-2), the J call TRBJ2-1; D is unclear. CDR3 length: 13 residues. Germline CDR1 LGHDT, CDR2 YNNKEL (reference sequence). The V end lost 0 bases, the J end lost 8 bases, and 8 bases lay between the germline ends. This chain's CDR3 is CASSQDDGDEQFF. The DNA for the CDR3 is TGTGCCAGCAGCCAAGATGATGGGGATGAGCAGTTCTTC.

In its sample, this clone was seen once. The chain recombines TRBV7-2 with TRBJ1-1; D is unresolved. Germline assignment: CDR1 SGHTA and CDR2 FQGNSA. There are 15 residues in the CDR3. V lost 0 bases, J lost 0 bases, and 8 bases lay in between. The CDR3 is CASSLAPGLNTEAFF. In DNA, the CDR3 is TGTGCCAGCAGCTTAGCGCCGGGCTTGAACACTGAAGCTTTCTTT.

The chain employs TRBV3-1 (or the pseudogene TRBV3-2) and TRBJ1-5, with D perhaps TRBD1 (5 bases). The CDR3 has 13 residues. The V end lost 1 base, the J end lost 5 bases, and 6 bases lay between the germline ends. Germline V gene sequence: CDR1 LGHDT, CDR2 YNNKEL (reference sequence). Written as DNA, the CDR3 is TGTGCCAGCAGCCAAGGAGGGGATCAGCCCCAGCATTTT. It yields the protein CASSQGGDQPQHF.

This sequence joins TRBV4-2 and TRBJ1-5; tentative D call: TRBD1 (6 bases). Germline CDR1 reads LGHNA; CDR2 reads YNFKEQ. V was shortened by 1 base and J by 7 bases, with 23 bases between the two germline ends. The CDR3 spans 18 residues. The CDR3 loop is CASSQVSVTGIGRQPQHF. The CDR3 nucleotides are TGTGCCAGCAGCCAAGTAAGCGTTACAGGGATCGGGAGGCAGCCCCAGCATTTT.

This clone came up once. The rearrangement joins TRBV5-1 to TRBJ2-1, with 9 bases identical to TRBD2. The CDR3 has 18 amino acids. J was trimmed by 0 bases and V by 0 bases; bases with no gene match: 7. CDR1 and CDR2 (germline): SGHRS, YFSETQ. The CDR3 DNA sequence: TGCGCCAGCAGCTTGGGCCCATTAGCGGGGGTCTCCTACAATGAGCAGTTCTTC. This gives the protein CASSLGPLAGVSYNEQFF.